The 16 T cell receptor beta chains listed next were all sequenced from one sample in a study of blood T cell repertoires in COVID-19. Sequencing was performed with immunoSEQ multiplex PCR; in TCRdb, only in-frame clones are kept and a portion is missing. The table lists approximately 160,000 clones, around nine tenths of them singletons, with around 0.5% in the top ten. Specimen: peripheral blood. The receptors derive from a man aged 60 to 69 with COVID-19, enrolled during active disease.

The rearrangement uses TRBV7-2 and TRBJ2-6; D call uncertain. This CDR3 spans 15 amino acids. Germline CDR1 is SGHTA and CDR2 is FQGNSA. V was shortened by 5 bases and J by 0 bases, with 8 bases between the two germline ends. CDR3 DNA: TGTGCCAGCAGCCCCCCCAGCTCTGGGGCCAACGTCCTGACTTTC. Amino acid sequence: CASSPPSSGANVLTF.

The rearrangement joins TRBV10-3 to TRBJ1-2; TRBD1 aligns across 9 bases. Germline trimming cut 7 bases from V and 8 bases from J; bases unmatched to any gene: 5. CDR3 length: 12 amino acids. Looked up from germline, CDR1 is ENHRY and CDR2 is SYGVKD. The CDR3 DNA reads TGTGCCATCATGCGACAGGGGGGAGGCTACACCTTC. Translated, it gives CAIMRQGGGYTF.

The chain carries TRBV3-1 (or the pseudogene TRBV3-2) and TRBJ2-1; 8 bases fit TRBD2. Germline loops: CDR1 LGHDT, CDR2 YNNKEL (reference sequence). The ends lost 2 bases at V and 8 bases at J; junction bases unmatched: 8. CDR3 length equals 15 residues. Here the CDR3 reads CASSQSTGGRDEQFF. Written as DNA, the CDR3 is TGTGCCAGCAGCCAATCAACGGGGGGGAGAGATGAGCAGTTCTTC.

The J gene is TRBJ1-1, the V gene TRBV5-6, with a tentative D call TRBD1 (5 bases). Between the trimmed V and J ends, which lost 0 bases and 8 bases, there was a span of 20 bases. The V gene's germline CDR1 is SGHDT and CDR2 YYEEEE. This CDR3 has 16 amino acids. DNA for the CDR3: TGTGCCAGCAGCTTGGGGGACTTCACTGAAGCGGGAGAAGCTTTCTTT. Translating gives CASSLGDFTEAGEAFF.

V and J are TRBV7-3 and TRBJ1-6; 10 bases are shared with TRBD1. The V and J ends lost 0 bases and 6 bases, in that order; junction bases with no gene match: 2. From germline, CDR1 is SGHTA and CDR2 FQGTGA. The CDR3 has 16 residues. The CDR3 loop reads CASSLTWDRGNSPLHF. CDR3 DNA: TGTGCCAGCAGCTTAACCTGGGACAGGGGTAATTCACCCCTCCACTTT.

The rearrangement links TRBV6-2 or TRBV6-3 to TRBJ1-5, with TRBD1 identical over 9 bases. The CDR3 runs to 17 residues. CDR1 is MNHEY, CDR2 SVGEGT, per germline. Trimming took 5 bases from V and 0 from J; bases not matched to a gene: 8. CDR3 in amino acids: CASSLGTGQYSNQPQHF. As DNA, the CDR3 is TGTGCCAGCAGTCTTGGGACAGGGCAGTATAGCAATCAGCCCCAGCATTTT.

This clone turned up a few times. V is TRBV7-9 and J is TRBJ1-2; D is ambiguous. V was clipped by 1 base and J by 3 bases, with 3 bases between them. CDR3 size: 12 residues. The germline CDR1 and CDR2 sequences are SEHNR and FQNEAQ (reference sequence). The CDR3 sequence is CASSLGDYGYTF. Written as DNA, the CDR3 is TGTGCCAGCAGCTTAGGCGACTATGGCTACACCTTC.

The chain recombines TRBV9 with TRBJ1-3; 10 bases match TRBD1. The junction had 9 bases not matched to a gene; V was cut back by 3 bases and J by 0 bases. CDR3 size: 18 residues. CDR1 is SGDLS, CDR2 YYNGEE, per germline. CDR3 in amino acids: CASSAGTGALTSGNTIYF. CDR3 nucleotides: TGTGCCAGCAGCGCCGGGACAGGGGCCCTTACCTCTGGAAACACCATATATTTT.

The genes are TRBV28 and TRBJ1-1; 9 bases match TRBD1. The trim removed 6 bases at V and 4 bases at J, leaving 9 bases unmatched. The CDR3 extends over 15 amino acids. The germline V gene has CDR1 MDHEN and CDR2 SYDVKM. The CDR3 sequence is CASSETGGSSTEAFF. The CDR3 DNA reads TGTGCCAGCAGCGAAACAGGGGGCTCGAGCACTGAAGCTTTCTTT.

This clone was seen more than once but under ten times. The V and J genes are TRBV18 and TRBJ1-1, with 12 bases fitting TRBD1. The germline gives CDR1 KGHSH, CDR2 LQKENI. CDR3 length equals 17 residues. With V trimmed by 3 bases and J by 6 bases, 11 bases remained unmatched. The DNA for the CDR3 is TGTGCCAGCTCACCCCGGGACAGGGGGCTTTTCAGCCCTGAAGCTTTCTTT. The encoded protein is CASSPRDRGLFSPEAFF.

This clone was recorded a few times. The chain links TRBV5-1 to TRBJ1-1; no clear D gene. V dropped 0 bases and J dropped 3 bases, with 6 bases sitting between them. The CDR3 runs to 13 residues. Per the germline V gene, CDR1 is SGHRS and CDR2 is YFSETQ. Here the CDR3 reads CASSLAGHTEAFF. The CDR3 DNA is TGCGCCAGCAGCTTGGCGGGTCACACTGAAGCTTTCTTT.

The rearrangement uses TRBV24-1 and TRBJ2-7; 8 nucleotides align to TRBD2. The ends lost 9 bases at V and 1 base at J; junction bases unmatched: 4. The germline CDR1 and CDR2 sequences are KGHDR and SFDVKD. This CDR3 is built from 13 residues. As DNA, the CDR3 is TGTGCCACCTCTACTAGCGGATCCTACGAGCAGTACTTC. This encodes CATSTSGSYEQYF.

The chain is built from TRBV30 and TRBJ1-4; TRBD1 matches at 7 bases. J gave up 11 bases and V 2 bases, and 5 bases lay outside the gene matches. CDR1 GTSNPN and CDR2 SVGIG come from the germline V gene (reference sequence). This CDR3 spans 12 amino acids. In DNA form, the CDR3 reads TGTGCCTGGAGTCCGGGGACAGCCAAACTGTTTTTT. It yields the protein CAWSPGTAKLFF.

The chain employs TRBV24-1 and TRBJ1-3; D call uncertain. Between the trimmed V and J ends, which lost 3 bases and 0 bases, there was a span of 8 bases. This CDR3 has 15 residues. CDR1 and CDR2 from the germline V gene are KGHDR and SFDVKD. CDR3 sequence reads: CATSDGSSSGNTIYF. The CDR3 coding sequence is TGTGCCACCAGTGATGGCTCCAGCTCTGGAAACACCATATATTTT.

This clone was seen more than once but under ten times. The V gene is TRBV7-3, the J gene TRBJ1-2; 7 nucleotides match TRBD1. V dropped 5 bases and J dropped 8; count of bases not matched to a gene: 8. This CDR3 is 13 amino acids long. Per the germline V gene, CDR1 is SGHTA and CDR2 is FQGTGA. The CDR3 nucleotides are TGTGCCAGCAGCACTCGACAGGGTTACGGCTACACCTTC. Protein product: CASSTRQGYGYTF.

Concerning this clone: The sample carries other DNA sequences with the same CDR3. V usage is TRBV3-1 (or the pseudogene TRBV3-2) and J usage is TRBJ2-7; possibly TRBD2 for D (5 bases). CDR1 and CDR2 (germline): LGHDT, YNNKEL (reference sequence). CDR3 length: 14 amino acids. Trimming took 0 bases from V and 1 from J, leaving 7 bases between them. CDR3 residues: CASSQDGSSYEQYF. The CDR3 region has the DNA TGTGCCAGCAGCCAAGATGGGAGTTCCTACGAGCAGTACTTC.